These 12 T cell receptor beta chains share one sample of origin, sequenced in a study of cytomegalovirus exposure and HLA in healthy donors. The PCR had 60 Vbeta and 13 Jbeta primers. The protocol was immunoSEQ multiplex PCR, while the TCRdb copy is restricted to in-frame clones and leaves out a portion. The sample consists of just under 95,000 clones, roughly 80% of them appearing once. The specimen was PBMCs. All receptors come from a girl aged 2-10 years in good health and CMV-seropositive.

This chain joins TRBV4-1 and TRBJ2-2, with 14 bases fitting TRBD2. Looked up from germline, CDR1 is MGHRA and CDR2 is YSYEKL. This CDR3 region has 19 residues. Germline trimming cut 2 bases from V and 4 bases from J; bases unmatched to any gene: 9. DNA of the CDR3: TGCGCCAGCAGCCAATTGGTTGGGGGGACTAGCGGGAGCACCGGGGAGCTGTTTTTT. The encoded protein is CASSQLVGGTSGSTGELFF.

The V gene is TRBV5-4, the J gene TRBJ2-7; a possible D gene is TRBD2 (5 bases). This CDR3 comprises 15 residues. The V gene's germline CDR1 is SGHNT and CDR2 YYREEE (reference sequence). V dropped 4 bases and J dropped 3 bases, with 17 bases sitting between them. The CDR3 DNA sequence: TGTGCCAGCAGCCCGGACCGAGGGTGGTTCTACGAGCAGTACTTC. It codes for CASSPDRGWFYEQYF.

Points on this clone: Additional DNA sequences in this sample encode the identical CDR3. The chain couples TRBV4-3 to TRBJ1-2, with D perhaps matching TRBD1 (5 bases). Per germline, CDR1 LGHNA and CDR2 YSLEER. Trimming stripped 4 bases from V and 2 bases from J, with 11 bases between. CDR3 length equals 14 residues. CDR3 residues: CASSPLGGNYGYTF. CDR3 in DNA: TGCGCCAGCAGCCCCCTGGGGGGGAACTATGGCTACACCTTC.

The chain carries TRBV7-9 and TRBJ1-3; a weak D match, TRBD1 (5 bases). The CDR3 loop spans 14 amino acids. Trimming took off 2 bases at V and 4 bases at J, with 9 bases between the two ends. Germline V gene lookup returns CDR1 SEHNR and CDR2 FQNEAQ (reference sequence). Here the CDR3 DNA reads TGTGCCAGCAGCTTACAGACAGCAGGAAACACCATATATTTT. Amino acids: CASSLQTAGNTIYF.

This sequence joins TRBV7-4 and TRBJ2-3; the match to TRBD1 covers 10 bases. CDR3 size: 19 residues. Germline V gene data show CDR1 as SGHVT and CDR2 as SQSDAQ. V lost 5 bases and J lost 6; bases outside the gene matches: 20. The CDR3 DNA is TGTGCCAGCAGCACCAGCCGACAGGGGGCGTTGTCGGCCCGGGATACGCAGTATTTT. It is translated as CASSTSRQGALSARDTQYF.

This chain's CDR3 is CASYRANRGAFF. Written as DNA, the CDR3 is TGTGCCAGCTACAGGGCAAATCGGGGAGCTTTCTTT. V is TRBV28 and J is TRBJ1-1, with D tentatively TRBD1 (6 bases). The CDR3 loop spans 12 amino acids. V was trimmed by 8 bases and J by 10 bases, leaving 17 bases between them. The V gene's germline CDR1 is MDHEN and CDR2 SYDVKM.

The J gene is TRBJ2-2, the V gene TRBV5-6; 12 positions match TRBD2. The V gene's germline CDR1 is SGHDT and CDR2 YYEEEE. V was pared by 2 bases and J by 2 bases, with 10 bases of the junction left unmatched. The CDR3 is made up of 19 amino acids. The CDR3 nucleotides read TGTGCCAGCAGCTTACTAGATTTAGGACTAGCGGGAAACACCGGGGAGCTGTTTTTT. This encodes CASSLLDLGLAGNTGELFF. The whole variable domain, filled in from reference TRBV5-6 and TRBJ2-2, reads DAGVTQSPTHLIKTRGQQVTLRCSPKSGHDTVSWYQQALGQGPQFIFQYYEEEERQRGNFPDRFSGHQFPNYSSELNVNALLLGDSALYLCASSLLDLGLAGNTGELFFGEGSRLTVL.

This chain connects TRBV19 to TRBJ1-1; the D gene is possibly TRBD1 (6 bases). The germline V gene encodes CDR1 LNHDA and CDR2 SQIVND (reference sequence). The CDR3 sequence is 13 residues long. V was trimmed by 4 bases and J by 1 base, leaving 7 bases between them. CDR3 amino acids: CASSTDRNTEAFF. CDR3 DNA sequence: TGTGCCAGTAGTACGGACAGGAACACTGAAGCTTTCTTT.

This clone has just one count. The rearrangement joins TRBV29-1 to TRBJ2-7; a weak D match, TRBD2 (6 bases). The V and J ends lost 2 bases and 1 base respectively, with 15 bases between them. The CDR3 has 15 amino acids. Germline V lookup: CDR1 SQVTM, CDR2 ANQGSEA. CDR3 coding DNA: TGCAGCGTTGAATGGCAGGGAGGCCTTTCCTACGAGCAGTACTTC. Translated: CSVEWQGGLSYEQYF.

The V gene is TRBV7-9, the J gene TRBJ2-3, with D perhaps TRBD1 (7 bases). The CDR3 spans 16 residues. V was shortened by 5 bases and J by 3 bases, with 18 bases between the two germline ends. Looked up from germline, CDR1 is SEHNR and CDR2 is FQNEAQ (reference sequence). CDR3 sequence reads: CASSLLAGGTTDTQYF. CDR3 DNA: TGTGCCAGCAGCCTCCTAGCAGGGGGGACGACAGATACGCAGTATTTT.

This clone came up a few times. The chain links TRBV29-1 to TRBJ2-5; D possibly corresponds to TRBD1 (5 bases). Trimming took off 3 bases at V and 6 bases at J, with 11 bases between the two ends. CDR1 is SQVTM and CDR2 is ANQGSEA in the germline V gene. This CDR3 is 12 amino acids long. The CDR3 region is CSVDQGGKTQYF. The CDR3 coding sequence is TGCAGCGTTGATCAGGGTGGGAAGACCCAGTACTTC.

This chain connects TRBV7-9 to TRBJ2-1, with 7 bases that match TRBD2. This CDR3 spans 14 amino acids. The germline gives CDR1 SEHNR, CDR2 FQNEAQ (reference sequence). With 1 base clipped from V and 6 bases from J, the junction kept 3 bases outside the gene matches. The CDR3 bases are TGTGCCAGCAGCTTAGACGGGGGGTCCAATGAGCAGTTCTTC. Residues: CASSLDGGSNEQFF.